This entry lists 12 T cell receptor beta chains sequenced from one sample in a study of cytomegalovirus exposure and HLA in healthy donors (dated by TCRdb to the late 2010s). Library preparation was by the immunoSEQ multiplex PCR assay. For the multiplex PCR, a mixture combining 60 forward primers for TCR Vbeta segments and 13 reverse primers for TCR Jbeta segments was used. The table was pulled from immuneACCESS by TCRdb, which kept in-frame rearrangements only. Such tables lose some clones; where checked, under half of the loss comes from unresolved V genes, and the rest has no known cause. The sample includes approximately 140,000 clones, with roughly 80% observed a single time. Jointly, the top ten make up roughly 4% of the sample. The sample was PBMCs. The origin of the receptors is a human donor in good health.

The chain is built from TRBV6-6 and TRBJ2-4; the D gene is possibly TRBD1 (5 bases). Germline-derived CDR1 and CDR2 are MNHNY and SVGAGI (reference sequence). CDR3 size: 11 residues. The V and J ends lost 6 bases and 7 bases respectively, with 7 bases between them. The CDR3 bases are TGTGCCAGCAGCACAGGTAACATTCAGTACTTC. Its translation is CASSTGNIQYF.

The chain joins TRBV19 to TRBJ1-1, with TRBD1 matching over 8 bases. The CDR3 totals 15 residues. The junction had 14 bases not matched to a gene; V was cut back by 5 bases and J by 9 bases. Germline CDR1 and CDR2: LNHDA and SQIVND (reference sequence). Written as DNA, the CDR3 is TGTGCCAGTAGTCCCTGGAACCGGGACAGGACACAAGCTTTCTTT. Its protein is CASSPWNRDRTQAFF.

The chain combines TRBV6-1 with TRBJ2-3, with TRBD1 matching 9 bases. Germline V gene sequence: CDR1 MNHNS, CDR2 SASEGT. The CDR3 contains 15 residues. Trimming removed 7 bases from V and 4 bases from J; junction bases left unmatched: 9. CDR3 sequence (DNA): TGTGCCAGCAATACCAGACAGGGGGGCCCAGATACGCAGTATTTT. Encoded protein: CASNTRQGGPDTQYF.

The chain couples TRBV5-1 to TRBJ2-7, with 10 bases matching TRBD2. Trimming removed 0 bases from V and 7 bases from J; junction bases left unmatched: 10. The germline CDR1 and CDR2 sequences are SGHRS and YFSETQ. The CDR3 contains 16 residues. This chain's CDR3 is CASSLGRLAGATEQYF. The CDR3 DNA follows: TGCGCCAGCAGCTTGGGGAGGCTAGCGGGGGCTACGGAGCAGTACTTC.

A note on this clone: The junction departs from the called germline gene at one end, perhaps through a read error. The J gene is TRBJ1-2, the V gene TRBV5-1, with D uncertain. The germline gives CDR1 SGHRS, CDR2 YFSETQ. The CDR3 is 13 residues long. This chain's CDR3 is CASSYLANYGYPF. The CDR3 nucleotides are TGCGCCAGCAGCTACCTAGCTAACTATGGCTACCCCTTC.

V gene TRBV9 combines with J gene TRBJ1-4, with TRBD1 matching over 8 bases. In germline, CDR1 is SGDLS, CDR2 YYNGEE. The CDR3 contains 15 residues. With V trimmed by 4 bases and J by 5 bases, 7 bases remained unmatched. DNA for the CDR3: TGTGCCAGCAGCTTCAGACAGGGGTGGAATGAAAAACTGTTTTTT. Amino acid sequence: CASSFRQGWNEKLFF.

The chain employs TRBV4-2 and TRBJ1-1; unclear D gene. The V and J ends lost 3 bases and 5 bases respectively, with 25 bases between them. The CDR3 is made up of 18 amino acids. The germline gives CDR1 LGHNA, CDR2 YNFKEQ. The CDR3, as DNA: TGTGCCAGCAGCCACCCTCTAAGGTGGGCCAGCGGAAGGACTGAAGCTTTCTTT. Its protein product is CASSHPLRWASGRTEAFF.

The gene calls are TRBV27 and TRBJ1-3, with no clear D. CDR1 is MNHEY, CDR2 SMNVEV, per germline (reference sequence). V was shortened by 5 bases and J by 2 bases, with 7 bases between the two germline ends. The CDR3 extends over 13 amino acids. Here the CDR3 reads CASSPAAGNTIYF. In nucleotides, the CDR3 is TGTGCCAGCAGTCCAGCGGCTGGAAACACCATATATTTT.

The chain joins TRBV10-2 to TRBJ1-1; possible D gene TRBD1, 6 bases. V was pared by 6 bases and J by 1 base, with 15 bases between. Germline CDR1 and CDR2: WSHSY and SAAADI. The CDR3 consists of 15 residues. CDR3 sequence reads: CASRDDADRNTEAFF. The CDR3 DNA follows: TGCGCCAGCAGGGACGACGCGGACAGGAACACTGAAGCTTTCTTT.

The rearrangement links TRBV9 to TRBJ2-7; TRBD2 matches at 7 bases. Germline V lookup: CDR1 SGDLS, CDR2 YYNGEE. This CDR3 is built from 14 residues. The J segment lost 6 bases and the V segment lost 0 bases, leaving 6 bases of the junction unmatched. CDR3 sequence reads: CASSVVGGEGEQYF. CDR3 nucleotide sequence: TGTGCCAGCAGCGTAGTGGGAGGGGAGGGCGAGCAGTACTTC.

This clone was picked up a small number of times. The chain recombines TRBV2 with TRBJ1-1; 7 bases align to TRBD1. V gave up 5 bases and J gave up 1 base; unmatched junction bases: 4. The CDR3 is 14 amino acids. Germline CDR1 reads SNHLY; CDR2 reads FYNNEI. The CDR3 reads CASSQGQQNTEAFF. The CDR3 DNA reads TGTGCCAGCAGTCAGGGACAGCAGAACACTGAAGCTTTCTTT.

This clone has more than one count but fewer than ten. The chain employs TRBV5-4 and TRBJ2-1; 8 bases line up with TRBD2. Losses at the gene ends were 3 bases for V and 4 bases for J; bases not matched to a gene: 6. Germline V CDR1 and CDR2: SGHNT, YYREEE (reference sequence). The CDR3 totals 15 residues. As DNA, the CDR3 is TGTGCCAGCAGCTCAGCTAGCGGGCAATACAATGAGCAGTTCTTC. It is translated as CASSSASGQYNEQFF. Filled out from reference TRBV5-4 and TRBJ2-1, the complete variable domain reads ETGVTQSPTHLIKTRGQQVTLRCSSQSGHNTVSWYQQALGQGPQFIFQYYREEENGRGNFPPRFSGLQFPNYSSELNVNALELDDSALYLCASSSASGQYNEQFFGPGTRLTVL.